This T cell receptor (beta chain) was sequenced during a study of CD8+ T cells in alopecia areata. Across the study: Among treated patients, oral tofacitinib was administered at 5 to 10 mg twice daily.

This clone was seen a handful of times. As part of sample collection, lesional scalp punch biopsies and peripheral blood were taken from alopecia areata patients. Extracted RNA was reverse transcribed, and the resulting cDNA served as sequencing template. Repertoires were generated with immunoSEQ multiplex PCR, while TCRdb's copy carries only in-frame clones and drops some. The sample lists 80,000 to 100,000 clones, nearly 45% occurring once. This receptor was obtained from a human donor with alopecia areata. Sequences were obtained from CD4+ T cells sorted from blood.

CDR3 amino acids: CASSQVLGRGLEQYF. CDR3 DNA sequence: TGCGCCAGCAGCCAAGTACTGGGCAGGGGGCTCGAGCAGTACTTC. The gene calls are TRBV4-1 and TRBJ2-7; 8 bases are a match to TRBD1. The V and J ends lost 1 base and 6 bases, in that order; junction bases with no gene match: 8. The V gene's germline CDR1 is MGHRA and CDR2 YSYEKL. There are 15 residues in the CDR3.